This T cell receptor (beta chain) was identified during a study of T cell responses to AZD1222 COVID-19 vaccine. Regarding the study as a whole: Within unmutated variant regions lay the reported targets of nearly half of spike-specific TCRs. The sample set comprised mostly white British donors with more females, and clonal diversity was possibly underestimated. Dominant CD4 TCR responses targeted spike regions 160-218 and 743-854.

This clone was seen only once. Antigen specificity is unknown. Data came from immunoSEQ multiplex PCR; TCRdb stores just in-frame clones and leaves some out. Seen here are over 120,000 clones, about 91% observed once, and the top ten hold around 3.3%. This CDR3 has 14 amino acids. The rearrangement uses TRBV21-1 and TRBJ1-1. TRBV21-1 is recorded as a pseudogene. The clonotype was recovered from an adult who received the AZD1222 COVID-19 vaccine. Specimen: peripheral blood, collected 28 days after the second AZD1222 dose. The CDR3 protein is CASSKGRRFTEAFF. Here the CDR3 DNA reads TGTGCCAGCAGCAAAGGCCGGAGATTCACTGAAGCTTTCTTT.